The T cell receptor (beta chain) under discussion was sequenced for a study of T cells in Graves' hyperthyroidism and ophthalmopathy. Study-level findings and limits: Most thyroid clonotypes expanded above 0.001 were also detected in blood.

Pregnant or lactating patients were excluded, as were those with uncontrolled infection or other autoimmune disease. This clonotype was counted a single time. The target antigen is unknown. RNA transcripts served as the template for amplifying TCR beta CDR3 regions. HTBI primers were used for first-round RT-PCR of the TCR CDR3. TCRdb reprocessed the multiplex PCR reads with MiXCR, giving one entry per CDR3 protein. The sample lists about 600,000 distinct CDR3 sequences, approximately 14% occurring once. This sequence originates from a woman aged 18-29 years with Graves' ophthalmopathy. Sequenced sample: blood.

For the CDR3, the DNA is TGTGCCAGCAGTTTTTTACTACACTCCTACAATGAGCAGTACTTC. Protein: CASSFLLHSYNEQYF. The V gene is TRBV27, the J gene TRBJ2-1, with D unclear. The assigned J gene may be wrong: the sequence end matches TRBJ2-7 better. Germline loops: CDR1 MNHEY, CDR2 SMNVEV (reference sequence). The CDR3 runs to 15 residues.